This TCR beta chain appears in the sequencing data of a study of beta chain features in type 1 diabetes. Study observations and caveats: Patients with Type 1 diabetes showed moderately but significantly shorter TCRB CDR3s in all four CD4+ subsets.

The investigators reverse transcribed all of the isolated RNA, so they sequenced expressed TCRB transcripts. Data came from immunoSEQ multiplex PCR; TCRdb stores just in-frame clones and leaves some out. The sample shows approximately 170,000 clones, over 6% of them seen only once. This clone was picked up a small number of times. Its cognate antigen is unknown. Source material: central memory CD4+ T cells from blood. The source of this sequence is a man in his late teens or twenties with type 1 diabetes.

The CDR3 DNA follows: TGTGCCATCAGTGAGTCCACTAGCGGGAGCAATGAGCAGTTCTTC. It translates to CAISESTSGSNEQFF. This chain uses TRBV10-3 with TRBJ2-1, with TRBD2 matching 11 bases. The CDR3 is made up of 15 amino acids. Per the germline V gene, CDR1 is ENHRY and CDR2 is SYGVKD. V was clipped by 0 bases and J by 6 bases; unmatched bases: 1.